This section outlines one T cell receptor (beta chain) sequence together with its context. Its antigen is as yet unknown. Additional DNA sequences in this sample encode the identical CDR3. This sample is part of a study of Ad26.COV2.S vaccination and SARS-CoV-2 variants. Study information: In the study, Ad26.COV2.S was injected intramuscularly once, or twice 56 days apart. Study outcomes and limitations: The TCR breadth and depth analyses may have produced an underestimate of total T cell responses. With respect to non-spike TCR breadth, vaccine and placebo recipients were similar.

The CDR3 covers 15 residues. V trimming: 5 bases; J trimming: 1 base; junction bases outside the gene matches: 2. The V gene's germline CDR1 is SEHNR and CDR2 FQNEAQ (reference sequence). Treatment of the sample: around 19 received Ad26.COV2.S at low or high dose, single or two shots; 5 received placebo; per-sample allocation not given. Sampling took place 63 days after the first vaccine or placebo injection. Boston hosted the donor, who was an adult aged 18-55 years. The data were produced by immunoSEQ multiplex PCR, yet TCRdb's version contains in-frame clones alone and is incomplete. The sample contains a few hundred thousand clones, about nine tenths of which appear only once.

The sequencing here drew on peripheral blood, taken in a trial of Ad26.COV2.S vaccine versus placebo. This clonotype was obtained from a person aged 18-65 years who received the Ad26.COV2.S COVID-19 vaccine or a placebo. The chain links TRBV7-9 to TRBJ2-3, with 11 positions matching TRBD1. The CDR3 loop is CASSLGQGGTDTQYF. DNA of the CDR3: TGTGCCAGCAGCCTGGGACAGGGGGGCACAGATACGCAGTATTTT.